These T cell receptor beta chains were read from a single sample in a study of blood T cell repertoires in COVID-19. Sequencing was performed with immunoSEQ multiplex PCR; in TCRdb, only in-frame clones are kept and a portion is missing. The table shows roughly 100,000 clones, with 80% to 90% occurring only once. Sample: peripheral blood. The origin of the receptors is a man older than 75 with COVID-19, enrolled during active disease. The CDR3 runs from the conserved cysteine through the conserved F or W. A D gene is named only where the DNA matches it firmly. Expanded clones get a size class; other rows say once, few or many, or leave the size out.

D gene: TRBD2; clone size: -; J gene: TRBJ2-5; V gene: TRBV4-3; CDR3 DNA: TGCGCCAGCAGCCAAGATTTCCCAGCGGGGGGAGAGACCCAGTACTTC; CDR3 protein: CASSQDFPAGGETQYF
D gene: -; clone size: -; J gene: TRBJ1-5; V gene: TRBV6-6; CDR3 DNA: TGTGCCACCAGCGGGGGCAATCAGCCCCAGCATTTT; CDR3 protein: CATSGGNQPQHF
D gene: -; clone size: -; J gene: TRBJ1-1; V gene: TRBV19; CDR3 DNA: TGTGCCAGTAGTATTAGGAGGACCTACAACACTGAAGCTTTCTTT; CDR3 protein: CASSIRRTYNTEAFF
D gene: -; clone size: -; J gene: TRBJ2-5; V gene: TRBV7-6; CDR3 DNA: TGTGCCAGCAGCCCCAGCGGGGAGACCCAGTACTTC; CDR3 protein: CASSPSGETQYF
D gene: TRBD2; clone size: few; J gene: TRBJ2-5; V gene: TRBV6-2/TRBV6-3; CDR3 DNA: TGTGCCAGCAGTTACCTCCTAGGGCGCGGGGGGAGCCAAGAGACCCAGTACTTC; CDR3 protein: CASSYLLGRGGSQETQYF
D gene: -; clone size: -; J gene: TRBJ2-7; V gene: TRBV9; CDR3 DNA: TGTGCCAGCAGCGTAGGGCAGGGGAACGAGCAGTACTTC; CDR3 protein: CASSVGQGNEQYF
D gene: -; clone size: once; J gene: TRBJ2-2; V gene: TRBV7-2; CDR3 DNA: TGTGCCAGCAGCTTAGCGTGGGGCCCCACCGGGGAGCTGTTTTTT; CDR3 protein: CASSLAWGPTGELFF
D gene: TRBD1; clone size: -; J gene: TRBJ1-3; V gene: TRBV7-2; CDR3 DNA: TGTGCCAGCAGCTTAGACGGGACAGTCTCTGGAAACACCATATATTTT; CDR3 protein: CASSLDGTVSGNTIYF
D gene: TRBD1; clone size: -; J gene: TRBJ2-1; V gene: TRBV28; CDR3 DNA: TGTGCCAGCAGTACGACGGACAGGTGGCATGAGCAGTTCTTC; CDR3 protein: CASSTTDRWHEQFF
D gene: -; clone size: -; J gene: TRBJ2-7; V gene: TRBV18; CDR3 DNA: TGTGCCAGCTCAAACCCCGGTTCCGAGCAGTACTTC; CDR3 protein: CASSNPGSEQYF
D gene: TRBD1; clone size: once; J gene: TRBJ1-4; V gene: TRBV10-3; CDR3 DNA: TGTGCCATCAGGATGGGACAGGGCCTACCAAATGAAAAACTGTTTTTT; CDR3 protein: CAIRMGQGLPNEKLFF
D gene: -; clone size: -; J gene: TRBJ1-2; V gene: TRBV29-1; CDR3 DNA: TGCAGCGTTGATCATAGCAGAGAGCTCTATGGCTACACCTTC; CDR3 protein: CSVDHSRELYGYTF
D gene: -; clone size: -; J gene: TRBJ1-3; V gene: TRBV11-2; CDR3 DNA: TGTGCCAGCAGCCTGCCCGGGGGGGTGGGAAACACCATATATTTT; CDR3 protein: CASSLPGGVGNTIYF
D gene: -; clone size: -; J gene: TRBJ1-6; V gene: TRBV7-8; CDR3 DNA: TGTGCCAGCAGTATCACTTATAATTCACCCCTCCACTTT; CDR3 protein: CASSITYNSPLHF
D gene: -; clone size: -; J gene: TRBJ2-4; V gene: TRBV30; CDR3 DNA: TGTGCCTGGAGGGGGGGAGGGGGGGACATTCAGTACTTC; CDR3 protein: CAWRGGGGDIQYF
D gene: -; clone size: -; J gene: TRBJ2-7; V gene: TRBV18; CDR3 DNA: TGTGCCAGCTCACAGACGGCAGGCTACGAGCAGTACTTC; CDR3 protein: CASSQTAGYEQYF
D gene: TRBD1; clone size: -; J gene: TRBJ2-3; V gene: TRBV10-3; CDR3 DNA: TGTGCCATCAGTAGCCCGGGACAGGGTTTTGATACGCAGTATTTT; CDR3 protein: CAISSPGQGFDTQYF
D gene: -; clone size: -; J gene: TRBJ1-1; V gene: TRBV19; CDR3 DNA: TGTGCCAGTAGTACAGGGAGGTACACTGAAGCTTTCTTT; CDR3 protein: CASSTGRYTEAFF
D gene: -; clone size: -; J gene: TRBJ1-1; V gene: TRBV2; CDR3 DNA: TGTGCCAGCAGTCGTCGCCGGGGGTCGAACACTGAAGCTTTCTTT; CDR3 protein: CASSRRRGSNTEAFF
D gene: TRBD1; clone size: -; J gene: TRBJ2-7; V gene: TRBV6-2/TRBV6-3; CDR3 DNA: TGTGCCAGCAGTTACTCACGGACAGGGGGCTCCTACGAGCAGTACTTC; CDR3 protein: CASSYSRTGGSYEQYF
D gene: TRBD1; clone size: -; J gene: TRBJ1-5; V gene: TRBV10-1; CDR3 DNA: TGCGCCAGCAGTGAAGGGACAGATAGCAATCAGCCCCAGCATTTT; CDR3 protein: CASSEGTDSNQPQHF
D gene: TRBD2; clone size: -; J gene: TRBJ2-1; V gene: TRBV5-4; CDR3 DNA: TGTGCCAGCAGCTTACTAGCGGGCCTAGGGGACAATGAGCAGTTCTTC; CDR3 protein: CASSLLAGLGDNEQFF